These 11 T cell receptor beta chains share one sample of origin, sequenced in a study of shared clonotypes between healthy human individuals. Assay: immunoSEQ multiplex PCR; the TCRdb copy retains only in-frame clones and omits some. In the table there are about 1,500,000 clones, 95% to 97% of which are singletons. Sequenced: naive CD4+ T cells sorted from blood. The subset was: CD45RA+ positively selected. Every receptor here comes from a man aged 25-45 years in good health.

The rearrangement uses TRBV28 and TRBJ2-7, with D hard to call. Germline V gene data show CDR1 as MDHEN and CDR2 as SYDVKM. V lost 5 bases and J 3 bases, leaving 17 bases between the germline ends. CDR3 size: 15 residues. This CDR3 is CASSQLDRSSYEQYF. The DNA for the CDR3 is TGTGCCAGCAGTCAACTGGACCGGTCCAGCTACGAGCAGTACTTC.

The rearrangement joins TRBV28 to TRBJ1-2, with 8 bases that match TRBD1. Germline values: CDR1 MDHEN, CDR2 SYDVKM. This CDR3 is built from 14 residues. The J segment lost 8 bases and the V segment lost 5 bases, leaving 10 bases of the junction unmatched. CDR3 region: CASSAPDRENGYTF. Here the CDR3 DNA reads TGTGCCAGCAGTGCTCCGGACAGGGAGAACGGCTACACCTTC.

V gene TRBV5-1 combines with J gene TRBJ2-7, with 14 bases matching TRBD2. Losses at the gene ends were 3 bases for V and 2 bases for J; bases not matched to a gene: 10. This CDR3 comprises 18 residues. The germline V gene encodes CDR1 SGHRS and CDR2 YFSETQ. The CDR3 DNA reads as TGCGCCAGCAGCTCGGCGGGACTAGCGGGAGTCCGGACCTACGAGCAGTACTTC. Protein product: CASSSAGLAGVRTYEQYF.

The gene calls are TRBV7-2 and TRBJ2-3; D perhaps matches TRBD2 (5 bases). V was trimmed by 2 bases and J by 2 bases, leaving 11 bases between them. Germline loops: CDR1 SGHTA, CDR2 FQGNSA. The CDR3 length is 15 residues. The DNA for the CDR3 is TGTGCCAGCAGCTTATCTAGCACACCCACAGATACGCAGTATTTT. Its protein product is CASSLSSTPTDTQYF.

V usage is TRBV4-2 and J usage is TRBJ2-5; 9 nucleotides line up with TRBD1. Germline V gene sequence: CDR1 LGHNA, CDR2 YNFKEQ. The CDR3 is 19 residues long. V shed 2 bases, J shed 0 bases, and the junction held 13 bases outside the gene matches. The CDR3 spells CASSQSGTGTISYQETQYF. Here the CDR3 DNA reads TGTGCCAGCAGCCAATCCGGGACAGGGACCATCTCGTACCAAGAGACCCAGTACTTC.

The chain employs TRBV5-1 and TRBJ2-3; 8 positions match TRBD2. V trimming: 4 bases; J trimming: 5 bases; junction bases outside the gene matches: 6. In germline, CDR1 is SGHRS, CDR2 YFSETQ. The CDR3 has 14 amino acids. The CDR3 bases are TGCGCCAGCAGCCCGGGTAGCGGGATAGATACGCAGTATTTT. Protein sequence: CASSPGSGIDTQYF.

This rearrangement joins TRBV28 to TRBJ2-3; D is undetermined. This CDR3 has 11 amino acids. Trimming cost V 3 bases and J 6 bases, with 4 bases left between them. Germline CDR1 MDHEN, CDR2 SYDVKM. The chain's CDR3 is CASSFEDTQYF. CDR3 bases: TGTGCCAGCAGTTTTGAGGATACGCAGTATTTT.

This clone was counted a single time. CDR3 DNA sequence: TGTGCCAGCTCACCCCTAGGACCGAACAGGGGCGCTCGATACGAGCAGTACTTC. Translation gives CASSPLGPNRGARYEQYF. The V call is TRBV18, the J call TRBJ2-7, with 7 bases that match TRBD1. V shed 3 bases, J shed 4 bases, and the junction held 18 bases outside the gene matches. CDR3 length: 18 residues. From germline, CDR1 is KGHSH and CDR2 LQKENI.

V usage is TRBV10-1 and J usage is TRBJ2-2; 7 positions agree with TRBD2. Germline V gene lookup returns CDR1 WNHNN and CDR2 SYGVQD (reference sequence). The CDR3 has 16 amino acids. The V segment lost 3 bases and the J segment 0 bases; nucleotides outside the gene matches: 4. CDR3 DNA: TGCGCCAGCAGTGATCGACTAGCATCGAACACCGGGGAGCTGTTTTTT. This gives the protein CASSDRLASNTGELFF.

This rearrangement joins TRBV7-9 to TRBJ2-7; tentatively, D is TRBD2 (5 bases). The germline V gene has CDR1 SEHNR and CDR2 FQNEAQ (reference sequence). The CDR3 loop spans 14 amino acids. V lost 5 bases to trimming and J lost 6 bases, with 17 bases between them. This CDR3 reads CASSPRTLSSEQYF. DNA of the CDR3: TGTGCCAGCAGCCCGCGGACTCTCTCCAGCGAGCAGTACTTC.

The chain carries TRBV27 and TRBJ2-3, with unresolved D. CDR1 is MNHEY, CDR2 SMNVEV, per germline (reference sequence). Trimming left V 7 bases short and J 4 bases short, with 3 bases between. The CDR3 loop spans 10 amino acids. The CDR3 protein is CASISDTQYF. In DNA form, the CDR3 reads TGTGCCAGCATTTCAGATACGCAGTATTTT.